Listed below are T cell receptor beta chains from one sample, sequenced in a study of blood T cell repertoires in COVID-19. Measured with immunoSEQ multiplex PCR; TCRdb has only the in-frame clones, and not every one. This sample carries about 140,000 clones, approximately 78% of them seen once, and the ten largest clones take 4% to 5%. Sequenced: peripheral blood. The source of these receptors is an elderly woman with acute or convalescent COVID-19. Each CDR3 is given with its conserved first and last residue. D genes are given only for firm matches. The size entry is marked missing in some rows and otherwise reads once, few, many or a size class.

j_gene,abundance,v_gene,d_gene,CDR3aa,CDR3nt
TRBJ2-1,few,TRBV6-4,TRBD2,CASSEVGLATAEQFF,TGTGCCAGCAGTGAGGTAGGACTAGCTACCGCTGAGCAGTTCTTC
TRBJ2-2,-,TRBV5-6,TRBD2,CASSRSSGRVNTGELFF,TGTGCCAGCAGCCGATCTAGCGGGAGGGTTAACACCGGGGAGCTGTTTTTT
TRBJ1-2,-,TRBV19,-,CASSIDSEYNYGYTF,TGTGCCAGTAGTATTGATTCAGAATATAACTATGGCTACACCTTC
TRBJ2-1,few,TRBV5-1,TRBD2,CASRGIGGSTYNEQFF,TGCGCCAGCAGGGGGATTGGCGGGAGCACTTACAATGAGCAGTTCTTC
TRBJ1-2,-,TRBV7-2,-,CASSPQVAYGYTF,TGTGCCAGCAGCCCTCAGGTGGCCTATGGCTACACCTTC
TRBJ2-1,-,TRBV30,TRBD1,CAWRSLGQGLRNEQFF,TGTGCCTGGAGGTCCCTGGGACAGGGGTTACGAAATGAGCAGTTCTTC
TRBJ1-4,-,TRBV30,-,CACASSTNEKLFF,TGTGCCTGTGCGAGTTCAACTAATGAAAAACTGTTTTTT
TRBJ1-1,once,TRBV2,-,CASIGVTEAFF,TGTGCCAGCATCGGTGTCACTGAAGCTTTCTTT
TRBJ2-1,-,TRBV27,-,CASSERGLINEQFF,TGTGCCAGCAGTGAGAGGGGACTCATCAATGAGCAGTTCTTC
TRBJ2-1,once,TRBV7-2,-,CASSYSSSYNEQFF,TGTGCCAGCAGCTACAGCAGCTCCTACAATGAGCAGTTCTTC
TRBJ1-1,few,TRBV5-1,-,CASSLDRGEAFF,TGCGCCAGCAGCTTGGATAGGGGTGAAGCTTTCTTT
TRBJ2-1,-,TRBV4-1,TRBD2,CASSASTSGGAGRYNEQFF,TGCGCCAGCAGCGCATCGACTAGCGGGGGCGCAGGGAGGTACAATGAGCAGTTCTTC
TRBJ2-5,-,TRBV20-1,TRBD2,CSASAAGRETQYF,TGCAGTGCTAGTGCAGCGGGGCGAGAGACCCAGTACTTC
TRBJ1-5,-,TRBV28,-,CASRRNNQPQHF,TGTGCCAGCAGGCGGAACAATCAGCCCCAGCATTTT
TRBJ1-6,once,TRBV5-1,-,CASSSTKGTREHPLHF,TGCGCCAGCAGCTCGACAAAAGGGACAAGGGAACACCCCCTCCACTTT
TRBJ1-1,-,TRBV30,-,CAWSRAGAVWGAFF,TGTGCCTGGAGTCGGGCAGGGGCGGTATGGGGGGCTTTCTTT
TRBJ2-7,once,TRBV6-1,TRBD2,CASSDLAPSGGVYEQYF,TGTGCCAGCAGTGACCTCGCCCCTAGCGGGGGTGTCTACGAGCAGTACTTC
TRBJ2-7,-,TRBV28,-,CASRDPRRNLWEQYF,TGTGCCAGCAGAGACCCCAGGAGGAACCTATGGGAGCAGTACTTC
TRBJ2-2,-,TRBV7-6,TRBD1,CASSRTGDTGELFF,TGTGCCAGCAGCCGGACAGGGGACACCGGGGAGCTGTTTTTT
TRBJ1-2,few,TRBV5-1,TRBD1,CASSFIRGLGYTF,TGCGCCAGCAGCTTTATCAGGGGGTTAGGCTACACCTTC
TRBJ1-1,-,TRBV5-1,-,CASSYAVQRNTEAFF,TGCGCCAGCAGTTATGCAGTCCAGCGGAACACTGAAGCTTTCTTT
TRBJ1-6,-,TRBV2,-,CASRLGGWQNSPLHF,TGTGCCAGCAGGCTCGGGGGTTGGCAGAATTCACCCCTCCACTTT
TRBJ2-1,-,TRBV7-3,TRBD2,CASSLTSDAYNEQFF,TGTGCCAGCAGTCTGACTAGCGACGCGTACAATGAGCAGTTCTTC
TRBJ2-2,-,TRBV7-9,-,CASSFVSALNTGELFF,TGTGCCAGCAGCTTTGTTTCTGCGCTGAACACCGGGGAGCTGTTTTTT
TRBJ2-3,once,TRBV2,TRBD2,CASSGLADTDTQYF,TGTGCCAGCAGTGGACTAGCGGACACAGATACGCAGTATTTT
TRBJ1-5,-,TRBV18,-,CASSPPGGDQPQHF,TGTGCCAGCTCACCACCGGGCGGGGATCAGCCCCAGCATTTT
TRBJ2-1,-,TRBV6-5,-,CASRQDRNNEQFF,TGTGCCAGCAGACAGGACAGAAACAATGAGCAGTTCTTC
TRBJ1-6,-,TRBV11-2,-,CASSFNARNSPLHF,TGTGCCAGCAGCTTTAACGCCCGGAATTCACCCCTCCACTTT
TRBJ2-7,-,TRBV7-8,TRBD2,CASRSPGLAGYEQYF,TGTGCCAGCAGGTCCCCGGGACTAGCGGGATACGAGCAGTACTTC
TRBJ1-5,-,TRBV10-3,-,CAISEEEGTGQPQHF,TGTGCCATCAGTGAAGAGGAGGGCACCGGTCAGCCCCAGCATTTT
TRBJ2-2,-,TRBV7-2,TRBD2,CASSPLGGGVRTGELFF,TGTGCCAGCAGCCCCCTCGGTGGGGGGGTCCGCACCGGGGAGCTGTTTTTT